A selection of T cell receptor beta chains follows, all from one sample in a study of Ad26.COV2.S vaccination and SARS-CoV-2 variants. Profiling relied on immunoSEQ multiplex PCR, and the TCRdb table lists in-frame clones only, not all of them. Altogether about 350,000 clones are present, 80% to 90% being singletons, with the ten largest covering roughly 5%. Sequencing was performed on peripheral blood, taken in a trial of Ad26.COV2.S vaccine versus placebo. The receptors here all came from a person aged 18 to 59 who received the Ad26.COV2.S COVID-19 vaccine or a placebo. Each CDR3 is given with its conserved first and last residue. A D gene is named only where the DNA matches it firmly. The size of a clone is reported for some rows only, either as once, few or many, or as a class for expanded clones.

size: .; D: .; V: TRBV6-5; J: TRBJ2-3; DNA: TGTGCCGCGAGGGAAGGGAGCACAGATACGCAGTATTTT; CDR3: CAAREGSTDTQYF
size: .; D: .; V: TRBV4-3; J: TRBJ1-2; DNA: TGCGCCAGCAGCCAAGATTATGGGGAAGGCTACACCTTC; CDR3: CASSQDYGEGYTF
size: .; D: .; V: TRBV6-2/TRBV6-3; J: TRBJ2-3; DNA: TGTGCCAGCAGTTCCCCGGCTCCGCCAAGGTCGGATACGCAGTATTTT; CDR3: CASSSPAPPRSDTQYF
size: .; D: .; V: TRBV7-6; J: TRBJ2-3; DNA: TGTGCCAGCAGCTTTTCAGGGCCCTCTAGCACAGATACGCAGTATTTT; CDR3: CASSFSGPSSTDTQYF
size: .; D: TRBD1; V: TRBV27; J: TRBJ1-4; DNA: TGTGCCAGCAGTCCCGGGACAGACAATGAAAAACTGTTTTTT; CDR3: CASSPGTDNEKLFF
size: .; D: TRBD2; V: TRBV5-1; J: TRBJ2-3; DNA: TGCGCCAGCAGCCCGTTAGCGGGGGGAAGCACAGATACGCAGTATTTT; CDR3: CASSPLAGGSTDTQYF
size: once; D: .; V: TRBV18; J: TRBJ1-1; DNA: TGTGCCAGCTCACCCCTAATTTCTTCGCGCGGAGCTGAAGCTTTCTTT; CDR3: CASSPLISSRGAEAFF
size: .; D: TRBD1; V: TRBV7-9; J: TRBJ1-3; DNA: TGTGCCAGCAGAGACCAGGGGGGTTTCTCTGGAAACACCATATATTTT; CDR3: CASRDQGGFSGNTIYF
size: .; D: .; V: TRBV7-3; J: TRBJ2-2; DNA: TGTGCCAGCAGCATACAGAAGACCGGGGAGCTGTTTTTT; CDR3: CASSIQKTGELFF
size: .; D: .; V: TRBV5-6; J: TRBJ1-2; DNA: TGTGCCAGCAGCTTGGTGGACCGATCCGAGGCTGGCTACACCTTC; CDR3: CASSLVDRSEAGYTF
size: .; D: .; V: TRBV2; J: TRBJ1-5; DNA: TGTGCCAGCAGTGAACAAGCGATCCTCGATCAGCCCCAGCATTTT; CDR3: CASSEQAILDQPQHF
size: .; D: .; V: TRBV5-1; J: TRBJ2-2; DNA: TGCGCCAGCAGCTTGGCCGGAGGGGGAAGGAACACCGGGGAGCTGTTTTTT; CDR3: CASSLAGGGRNTGELFF
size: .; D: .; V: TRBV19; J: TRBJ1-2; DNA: TGTGCCAGTAGTATAGATCTCCGGGGTTTCGTCGGCTACACCTTC; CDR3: CASSIDLRGFVGYTF
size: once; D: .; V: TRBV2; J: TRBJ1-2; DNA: TGTGCCAGCAGTGGTTTAGCAGTGGAGGGCCCTAACTATGGCTACACCTTC; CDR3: CASSGLAVEGPNYGYTF
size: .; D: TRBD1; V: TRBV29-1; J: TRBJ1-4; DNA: TGCAGCGTTTCGGAGGTATTTGGACAGGGCCATGAAAAACTGTTTTTT; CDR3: CSVSEVFGQGHEKLFF
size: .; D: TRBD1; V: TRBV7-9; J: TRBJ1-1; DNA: TGTGCCAGCAGACCCGGGACAGGGTACCAAGCTTTCTTT; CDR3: CASRPGTGYQAFF
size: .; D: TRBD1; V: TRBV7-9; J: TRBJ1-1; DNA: TGTGCCAGCAGCTTCACAGGGGGCAAGGGGAACACTGAAGCTTTCTTT; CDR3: CASSFTGGKGNTEAFF